One sample yielded the 14 T cell receptor beta chains listed below, sequenced in a study of cytomegalovirus exposure and HLA in healthy donors (dated by TCRdb to the late 2010s). The library was generated by the immunoSEQ multiplex PCR assay. A mixture of 60 forward primers for TCR Vbeta segments and 13 reverse primers for TCR Jbeta segments was used in the multiplex PCR. The immuneACCESS repertoire file appears here via TCRdb, limited to in-frame rearrangements. These files lack a portion of the clones; in checked studies, under half of the deficit traces to unresolved V genes, and the cause of the others is not known. The sample contains 45,000 to 65,000 clones, roughly four fifths of them found a single time. The ten largest clonotypes hold about 3% of the sample. The sequencing sample was made of PBMCs. These receptors originate from a woman aged 40 to 55 in good health and CMV-seropositive.

The chain couples TRBV6-1 to TRBJ1-2; TRBD1 might be the D (5 bases). The CDR3 is 15 residues long. Germline V gene lookup returns CDR1 MNHNS and CDR2 SASEGT. V gave up 2 bases and J gave up 2 bases, with 12 bases separating them. Here the CDR3 DNA reads TGTGCCAGCAGTGAACGGGCAGGGCCAAACTATGGCTACACCTTC. Its translation is CASSERAGPNYGYTF.

The V gene is TRBV10-3, the J gene TRBJ2-2, with D possibly being TRBD2 (6 bases). Deletions cut 8 bases from V and 0 bases from J, with 7 bases between. The CDR3 spans 13 residues. Germline CDR1 ENHRY, CDR2 SYGVKD. CDR3 sequence reads: CAIGGTNTGELFF. The CDR3 DNA is TGTGCCATCGGGGGGACGAACACCGGGGAGCTGTTTTTT.

V gene TRBV5-1 combines with J gene TRBJ1-1; TRBD1 matches at 9 bases. Germline lookup yields CDR1 SGHRS and CDR2 YFSETQ. The CDR3 runs to 16 residues. V trimming: 4 bases; J trimming: 5 bases; junction bases outside the gene matches: 12. The CDR3, as DNA: TGCGCCAGCAGCCTGGGACAGGGCGGTCGAACGACTGAAGCTTTCTTT. This gives the protein CASSLGQGGRTTEAFF.

The J gene is TRBJ2-4, the V gene TRBV11-2; D is possibly TRBD1 (6 bases). The CDR3 has 14 amino acids. V was cut by 7 bases and J by 6 bases, with 16 bases left in between. The V gene's germline CDR1 is SGHAT and CDR2 FQNNGV. The CDR3 DNA sequence: TGTGCCAGCACGGCGGACAAAGGGGGAAACATTCAGTACTTC. Its translation: CASTADKGGNIQYF.

CDR3 amino acids: CASSLGDRGFKPQHF. The CDR3 coding sequence is TGTGCCAGCAGCTTAGGAGACAGGGGATTTAAGCCCCAGCATTTT. V gene TRBV7-8 combines with J gene TRBJ1-5, with 8 bases fitting TRBD1. The V gene end was trimmed by 1 base and the J gene end by 8 bases; junction bases not matched to a gene: 7. Germline CDR1 SGHVS, CDR2 FQNEAQ. The CDR3 has 15 residues.

V usage is TRBV5-4 and J usage is TRBJ2-2; 11 bases are a match to TRBD2. The trim removed 0 bases at V and 4 bases at J, leaving 8 bases unmatched. CDR1 and CDR2 (germline): SGHNT, YYREEE (reference sequence). The CDR3 covers 18 residues. The CDR3 loop is CASSLVIAGGRGTGELFF. The CDR3 nucleotides are TGTGCCAGCAGCTTGGTAATAGCGGGGGGGCGCGGCACCGGGGAGCTGTTTTTT.

The chain recombines TRBV11-2 with TRBJ1-3; 7 positions match TRBD1. Germline CDR1 is SGHAT and CDR2 is FQNNGV. Losses at the gene ends were 3 bases for V and 4 bases for J; bases not matched to a gene: 3. This CDR3 has 14 amino acids. The CDR3 sequence: CASSFRDSGNTIYF. The CDR3 region has the DNA TGTGCCAGCAGCTTCCGGGACAGCGGAAACACCATATATTTT.

The chain joins TRBV6-5 to TRBJ1-1; no clear D. Germline V gives CDR1 MNHEY, CDR2 SVGAGI. CDR3 length: 14 residues. Trimming took off 6 bases at V and 3 bases at J, with 14 bases between the two ends. This chain's CDR3 is CASSLGLGYTEAFF. The CDR3, as DNA: TGTGCCAGCAGCCTCGGACTTGGATACACTGAAGCTTTCTTT.

The CDR3 loop is CASSEGATYNSPLHF. The CDR3 DNA sequence: TGCGCCAGCAGCGAGGGGGCAACCTATAATTCACCCCTCCACTTT. The chain links TRBV5-1 to TRBJ1-6; TRBD1 matches at 7 bases. Germline CDR1 SGHRS, CDR2 YFSETQ. This CDR3 is 15 amino acids long. V gave up 4 bases and J gave up 2 bases; unmatched junction bases: 3.

V is TRBV7-9 and J is TRBJ2-2, with TRBD1 matching 7 bases. The length of the CDR3 is 14 residues. Looked up from germline, CDR1 is SEHNR and CDR2 is FQNEAQ (reference sequence). V shed 8 bases, J shed 7 bases, and the junction held 10 bases outside the gene matches. CDR3: CASGRTGLGGELFF. CDR3 DNA sequence: TGTGCCAGCGGACGGACAGGACTCGGCGGGGAGCTGTTTTTT.

This chain links TRBV30 with TRBJ1-2, with 7 bases aligning to TRBD1. From germline, CDR1 is GTSNPN and CDR2 SVGIG (reference sequence). This CDR3 has 17 amino acids. With 3 bases clipped from V and 4 bases from J, the junction kept 17 bases outside the gene matches. The CDR3 is CAWRKGGGEGSGYGYTF. CDR3 DNA: TGTGCCTGGAGAAAAGGAGGGGGCGAGGGATCGGGCTATGGCTACACCTTC. The entire variable domain, with the rest obtained from reference TRBV30 and TRBJ1-2, is as follows: SQTIHQWPATLVQPVGSPLSLECTVEGTSNPNLYWYRQAAGRGLQLLFYSVGIGQISSEVPQNLSASRPQDRQFILSSKKLLLSDSGFYLCAWRKGGGEGSGYGYTFGSGTRLTVV.

The rearrangement uses TRBV6-5 and TRBJ2-7, with 8 positions matching TRBD2. After removal of 8 bases from V and 1 base from J, the junction contained 10 bases not matched to a gene. This CDR3 contains 15 residues. Germline V CDR1 and CDR2: MNHEY, SVGAGI. For the CDR3, the DNA is TGTGCCAGCGGGGCGGCGGGGGGCCTGTCCTACGAGCAGTACTTC. This encodes CASGAAGGLSYEQYF.

Within the sample, this clone is medium-sized. The V and J genes are TRBV6-5 and TRBJ1-6; D unresolved. CDR3 length: 14 amino acids. V was clipped by 5 bases and J by 8 bases, with 13 bases between them. Germline CDR1 reads MNHEY; CDR2 reads SVGAGI. CDR3 coding DNA: TGTGCCAGCAGTGTCTCGAGGAGGGATTCACCCCTCCACTTT. Translated, it gives CASSVSRRDSPLHF.

The V and J genes are TRBV4-2 and TRBJ2-5; 7 bases align to TRBD1. The CDR3 is made up of 13 amino acids. V lost 6 bases to trimming and J lost 1 base; unmatched junction nucleotides: 2. Germline CDR1 is LGHNA and CDR2 is YNFKEQ. CDR3 DNA sequence: TGTGCCAGCAGACAGGGGACCCAAGAGACCCAGTACTTC. It yields the protein CASRQGTQETQYF.